Listed here is a single T cell receptor (beta chain). Trimming cost V 5 bases and J 3 bases; bases outside gene matches: 9. CDR3 size: 15 residues. Germline V gene data show CDR1 as MNHEY and CDR2 as SVGAGI. These data belong to a study of blood T cell dynamics during melanoma immunotherapy. Assay: immunoSEQ multiplex PCR; the TCRdb copy retains only in-frame clones and omits some. Among 10,000 to 13,000 clones listed, more than 75% were seen once. Time point of the sample: week 3, after first cycle of checkpoint inhibitor. Samples come from before therapy and from week 3 after the first blockade cycle.

The source is a human donor with melanoma. The specimen comprised blood, sampled from a patient treated with checkpoint blockade. The V and J genes are TRBV6-5 and TRBJ2-7; TRBD1 agrees at 8 bases. The CDR3 DNA follows: TGTGCCAGCAGTCCCAGGGAACAGGGGGTCTACGAGCAGTACTTC. As protein: CASSPREQGVYEQYF.